The source of this TCR beta chain is a study of cytomegalovirus exposure and HLA in healthy donors. Per germline, CDR1 MRHNA and CDR2 SNTAGT. Trimming pared 1 base from V and 0 bases from J, leaving 12 bases between. The CDR3 extends over 16 amino acids. Primers for the PCR totalled 60 Vbeta and 13 Jbeta. Method: immunoSEQ multiplex PCR; TCRdb's copy keeps in-frame clones and lacks some. Here the sample spans approximately 100,000 clones, around 77% being singletons. Samples came from healthy bone marrow donors. Material: PBMCs. This clonotype originated in a man aged 45 to 65 in good health and CMV-seropositive. The chain carries TRBV6-4 and TRBJ1-1; the D gene is possibly TRBD1 (6 bases). CDR3 protein: CASSDWQGPMNTEAFF. The CDR3 DNA reads as TGTGCCAGCAGTGACTGGCAGGGGCCGATGAACACTGAAGCTTTCTTT.